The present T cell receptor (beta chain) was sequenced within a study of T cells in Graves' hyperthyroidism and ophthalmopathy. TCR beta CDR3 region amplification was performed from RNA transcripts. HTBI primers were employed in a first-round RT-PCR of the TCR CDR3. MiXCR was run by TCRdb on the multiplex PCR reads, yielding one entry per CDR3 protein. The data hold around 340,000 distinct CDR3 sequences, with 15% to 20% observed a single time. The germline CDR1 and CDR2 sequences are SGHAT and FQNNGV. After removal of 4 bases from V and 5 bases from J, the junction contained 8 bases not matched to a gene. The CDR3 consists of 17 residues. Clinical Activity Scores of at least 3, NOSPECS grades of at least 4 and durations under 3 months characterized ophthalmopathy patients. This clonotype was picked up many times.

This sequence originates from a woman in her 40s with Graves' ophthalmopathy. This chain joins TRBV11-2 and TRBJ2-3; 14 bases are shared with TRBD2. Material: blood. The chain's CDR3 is CASSSKGLAGVGDTQYF. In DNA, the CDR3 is TGTGCCAGCAGCTCGAAGGGACTAGCGGGAGTTGGAGATACGCAGTATTTT.